Detailed here is one T cell receptor beta chain. Its specificity is not known. The sample originates from a study of graft-versus-host responses after intestinal transplantation. About the research overall: Anti-thymocyte globulin was used for induction in all recipients, who then took tacrolimus and steroids for approximately 3 years.

CDR1 and CDR2 from the germline V gene are SGHVS and FQNEAQ. The CDR3 is 14 residues long. Between the trimmed V and J ends, which lost 5 bases and 7 bases, there was a span of 14 bases. Libraries were prepared by immunoSEQ multiplex PCR; TCRdb keeps only in-frame clonotypes and omits some of them. Seen here are under 90,000 clones, around 90% observed once, and the top ten hold roughly 3.9%. Findings and caveats of the study: Clonal ratios of graft-versus-host to host-versus-graft in allografts were high for patients exhibiting graft-donor T cell macrochimerism. Peak circulating GvH clone levels tracked with early post-transplant HvG declines. Recipient marrow harbored GvH clones, some of which surfaced first in ileum or blood.

Sample: unstimulated CD8+ T cells sorted from spleen or lymph node cells, taken before transplant. The gene calls are TRBV7-8 and TRBJ2-2, with D tentatively TRBD1 (6 bases). This sequence was found in a human donor who was the organ donor for an intestinal transplant. In DNA form, the CDR3 reads TGTGCCAGCAGCCCTCAGGGGCCCAACGGGGAGCTGTTTTTT. Translated, it gives CASSPQGPNGELFF.